Shown below are 25 T cell receptor beta chains from a single sample sequenced in a study of T cells in Graves' hyperthyroidism and ophthalmopathy. TCR beta CDR3 regions were amplified from RNA transcripts. The study used the HTBI primer set for a first-round RT-PCR of the TCR CDR3. TCRdb reprocessed the multiplex PCR reads via MiXCR and lists one record per CDR3 protein. The sample holds about 840,000 distinct CDR3 sequences, 35% to 40% seen once. Sequences were obtained from blood. The receptors were sampled from a man between 18 and 35 years old with Graves' hyperthyroidism.

This clonotype was detected many times. J is TRBJ1-4 and V is TRBV2; D uncertain. This CDR3 has 13 amino acids. Germline V gene lookup returns CDR1 SNHLY and CDR2 FYNNEI. V lost 11 bases and J 2 bases, leaving 12 bases between the germline ends. In nucleotides, the CDR3 is TGTGCCGCAATGGTCAGCACTAATGAAAAACTGTTTTTT. Amino acid sequence: CAAMVSTNEKLFF.

The table lists this clonotype with a few counts. V gene TRBV5-1 combines with J gene TRBJ2-5; tentatively, D is TRBD2 (5 bases). Germline V lookup: CDR1 SGHRS, CDR2 YFSETQ. With 0 bases removed from V and 3 bases from J, the gap between germline ends came to 9 bases. The CDR3 runs to 14 residues. CDR3 sequence (DNA): TGCGCCAGCAGCTTGGGAGGGAATGAAGAGACCCAGTACTTC. Translating gives CASSLGGNEETQYF.

The CDR3 sequence: CSAPGLEQPQHF. Written as DNA, the CDR3 is TGCAGTGCCCCTGGGTTAGAACAGCCCCAGCATTTT. The V and J genes are TRBV20-1 and TRBJ1-5; D ambiguous. V was trimmed by 6 bases and J by 7 bases, leaving 13 bases between them. The CDR3 spans 12 residues. From germline, CDR1 is DFQATT and CDR2 SNEGSKA (reference sequence).

This chain joins TRBV25-1 and TRBJ1-1, with D unresolved. Per germline, CDR1 MGHDK and CDR2 SYGVNS. This CDR3 contains 15 residues. Trimming removed 8 bases from V and 1 base from J, with 17 bases in between. Here the CDR3 DNA reads TGTGCCAGCTCTGGGAGGGCGGTGGCGAACACTGAAGCTTTCTTT. This sequence encodes CASSGRAVANTEAFF.

The chain recombines TRBV15 with TRBJ2-5, with 7 bases lining up with TRBD1. The germline gives CDR1 LNHNV, CDR2 YYDKDF (reference sequence). The CDR3 length is 12 residues. V lost 10 bases to trimming and J lost 4 bases; unmatched junction nucleotides: 6. The DNA of the CDR3 is TGTGCCAGCAGGGGGTTGCCAGAGACCCAGTACTTC. Amino acids: CASRGLPETQYF.

This clonotype was detected many times. Written as DNA, the CDR3 is TGTGCCAGCACCGTACTGGACAGGTCGGGTGAAAAACTGTTTTTT. Its translation is CASTVLDRSGEKLFF. This chain links TRBV7-8 with TRBJ1-4; 7 bases line up with TRBD1. The V segment lost 7 bases and the J segment 7 bases; nucleotides outside the gene matches: 12. CDR1 and CDR2 (germline): SGHVS, FQNEAQ. The CDR3 sequence is 15 residues long.

The chain has TRBV7-9 and TRBJ1-6; 7 positions match TRBD1. Germline values: CDR1 SEHNR, CDR2 FQNEAQ (reference sequence). The CDR3 loop spans 13 amino acids. Trimming cost V 4 bases and J 10 bases; bases outside gene matches: 4. The CDR3 reads CASSWTGKSPLHF. CDR3 in DNA: TGTGCCAGCAGCTGGACAGGAAAGTCACCCCTCCACTTT. Looking up the rest from reference TRBV7-9 and TRBJ1-6 gives the full variable domain: DTGVSQNPRHKITKRGQNVTFRCDPISEHNRLYWYRQTLGQGPEFLTYFQNEAQLEKSRLLSDRFSAERPKGSFSTLEIQRTEQGDSAMYLCASSWTGKSPLHFGNGTRLTVT.

The table lists this clonotype with many counts. The chain recombines TRBV10-3 with TRBJ1-2, with 8 positions matching TRBD1. The J segment lost 5 bases and the V segment lost 6 bases, leaving 14 bases of the junction unmatched. The germline V gene has CDR1 ENHRY and CDR2 SYGVKD. This CDR3 is 16 amino acids long. The CDR3 here is CAISPEGQVNLYGYTF. Written as DNA, the CDR3 is TGTGCCATCAGCCCAGAGGGACAGGTTAACCTTTATGGCTACACCTTC.

This clonotype was detected ten times or more. J is TRBJ1-2 and V is TRBV10-1; 12 bases line up with TRBD1. CDR1 and CDR2 (germline): WNHNN, SYGVQD (reference sequence). The CDR3 has 15 residues. J lost 7 bases, V lost 6 bases, and 9 bases had no gene match. The CDR3 coding sequence is TGCGCCAGCAGCCCCGGGACAGGGGGCGCGTTTGGCTACACCTTC. It codes for CASSPGTGGAFGYTF.

In this sample, this clonotype turned up a few times. The chain links TRBV4-1 to TRBJ2-7, with D unclear. CDR3 length equals 15 residues. The germline CDR1 and CDR2 sequences are MGHRA and YSYEKL. Trimming shortened V by 0 bases and J by 3 bases, and 12 bases separated the two germline ends. CDR3 in amino acids: CASSQDLEWVYEQYF. The CDR3 coding sequence is TGCGCCAGCAGCCAAGACCTAGAATGGGTCTACGAGCAGTACTTC.

This clonotype was observed a handful of times. This rearrangement joins TRBV11-2 to TRBJ2-2; D uncertain. Trimming removed 6 bases from V and 4 bases from J, with 9 bases in between. The CDR3 covers 13 residues. Germline CDR1 reads SGHAT; CDR2 reads FQNNGV. In DNA, the CDR3 is TGTGCCAGCAGTTCTTCTTCCACCGGGGAGCTGTTTTTT. This sequence encodes CASSSSSTGELFF. Filled out from reference TRBV11-2 and TRBJ2-2, the complete variable domain reads EAGVAQSPRYKIIEKRQSVAFWCNPISGHATLYWYQQILGQGPKLLIQFQNNGVVDDSQLPKDRFSAERLKGVDSTLKIQPAKLEDSAVYLCASSSSSTGELFFGEGSRLTVL.

V usage is TRBV2 and J usage is TRBJ2-3; 7 bases agree with TRBD2. CDR3 size: 15 residues. Losses at the gene ends were 2 bases for V and 6 bases for J; bases not matched to a gene: 8. Germline V gene sequence: CDR1 SNHLY, CDR2 FYNNEI. CDR3 region: CASSELAAGGDTQYF. The CDR3 DNA reads TGTGCCAGCAGTGAACTAGCGGCGGGTGGCGATACGCAGTATTTT.

V is TRBV29-1 and J is TRBJ1-5; D unresolved. Trimming removed 4 bases from V and 15 bases from J, with 13 bases in between. The CDR3 has 10 residues. Per the germline V gene, CDR1 is SQVTM and CDR2 is ANQGSEA. As DNA, the CDR3 is TGCAGCGTTGCGTTCCAGACCCGGCATTTT. Translation gives CSVAFQTRHF.

This chain links TRBV5-6 with TRBJ1-5; perhaps TRBD1 as D (5 bases). V lost 5 bases to trimming and J lost 9 bases, with 15 bases between them. This CDR3 spans 13 amino acids. Germline values: CDR1 SGHDT, CDR2 YYEEEE. The CDR3 region is CASSYTGVGPQHF. CDR3 DNA sequence: TGTGCCAGCAGTTACACAGGCGTGGGGCCCCAGCATTTT.

The chain couples TRBV6-5 to TRBJ1-1; 7 nucleotides line up with TRBD1. Trimming took 6 bases from V and 4 from J; bases not matched to a gene: 11. The CDR3 consists of 15 residues. The V gene's germline CDR1 is MNHEY and CDR2 SVGAGI. CDR3 coding DNA: TGTGCCAGCAGCCGGGGCAGGGGGGAAAGCACTGAAGCTTTCTTT. Translation: CASSRGRGESTEAFF.

The V gene is TRBV19, the J gene TRBJ2-2; 8 nucleotides line up with TRBD1. V lost 6 bases, J lost 3 bases, and 9 bases stayed unmatched. Germline V gives CDR1 LNHDA, CDR2 SQIVND (reference sequence). This CDR3 region has 16 residues. CDR3 DNA: TGTGCCAGTAGACGGACAGGACAGGGCGACACCGGGGAGCTGTTTTTT. It yields the protein CASRRTGQGDTGELFF.

There are many counts of this clonotype. The rearrangement links TRBV19 to TRBJ1-5; 9 nucleotides agree with TRBD1. Germline-derived CDR1 and CDR2 are LNHDA and SQIVND (reference sequence). J was trimmed by 6 bases and V by 6 bases; bases with no gene match: 6. This CDR3 contains 14 residues. CDR3 protein: CASRTDRGGQPQHF. The CDR3 coding sequence is TGTGCCAGTAGGACGGACAGGGGCGGTCAGCCCCAGCATTTT.

On this clonotype: One junction end does not reproduce the germline sequence, and a read error may be involved. J is TRBJ1-2 and V is TRBV20-1, with D unclear. The CDR3 contains 12 residues. Per the germline V gene, CDR1 is DFQATT and CDR2 is SNEGSKA (reference sequence). CDR3 sequence: CSAREYLYGYTF. DNA of the CDR3: TGCAGTGCTAGAGAATACCTTTATGGCTATACCTTC.

This clonotype was observed a handful of times. The chain joins TRBV5-6 to TRBJ1-6; D is uncertain. Looked up from germline, CDR1 is SGHDT and CDR2 is YYEEEE. The V and J ends lost 4 bases and 10 bases respectively, with 21 bases between them. This CDR3 comprises 16 residues. CDR3 loop: CASSTATAYFESPLHF. CDR3 nucleotide sequence: TGTGCCAGCAGCACAGCGACGGCGTATTTTGAATCACCCCTCCACTTT.

In this sample, this clonotype turned up once. The chain recombines TRBV6-5 with TRBJ2-2; possibly TRBD1 or TRBD2 for D (6 bases each). Germline CDR1 MNHEY, CDR2 SVGAGI. V lost 6 bases to trimming and J lost 6 bases, with 14 bases between them. The CDR3 is 14 amino acids. CDR3 DNA sequence: TGTGCCAGCAGAGTCCAGGGGAGGCCCGGGGAGCTGTTTTTT. It encodes CASRVQGRPGELFF.

This clonotype was recorded many times. The V gene is TRBV24-1, the J gene TRBJ2-5; 7 positions agree with TRBD2. The V gene's germline CDR1 is KGHDR and CDR2 SFDVKD. J gave up 1 base and V 2 bases, and 3 bases lay outside the gene matches. This CDR3 contains 15 residues. Here the CDR3 reads CATSDSREGQETQYF. CDR3 in DNA: TGTGCCACCAGTGATTCAAGGGAGGGCCAAGAGACCCAGTACTTC.

The CDR3 nucleotides are TGTGCCAGCAGCTCCCAGGGGCAGGACACTGAAGCTTTCTTT. It codes for CASSSQGQDTEAFF. The chain combines TRBV7-8 with TRBJ1-1; D is possibly TRBD1 (6 bases). Germline CDR1 is SGHVS and CDR2 is FQNEAQ. This CDR3 comprises 14 residues. Trimming took off 4 bases at V and 3 bases at J, with 12 bases between the two ends.

This clonotype was detected ten times or more. In DNA, the CDR3 is TGTGCCAGCACGAGTCGCTATAATGAAAAACTGTTTTTT. Protein product: CASTSRYNEKLFF. V gene TRBV2 combines with J gene TRBJ1-4; D is unresolved. V was cut by 7 bases and J by 4 bases, with 10 bases left in between. The CDR3 runs 13 residues. Germline assignment: CDR1 SNHLY and CDR2 FYNNEI.

This clonotype was seen more than once but under ten times. The chain combines TRBV7-9 with TRBJ2-2; D may be TRBD1 (6 bases). The length of the CDR3 is 15 residues. Looked up from germline, CDR1 is SEHNR and CDR2 is FQNEAQ (reference sequence). Between the trimmed V and J ends, which lost 5 bases and 7 bases, there was a span of 17 bases. CDR3 in amino acids: CASSRDKGVIGELFF. For the CDR3, the DNA is TGTGCCAGCAGCCGGGATAAGGGGGTGATCGGGGAGCTGTTTTTT. The full variable domain, completed using reference TRBV7-9 and TRBJ2-2, is DTGVSQNPRHKITKRGQNVTFRCDPISEHNRLYWYRQTLGQGPEFLTYFQNEAQLEKSRLLSDRFSAERPKGSFSTLEIQRTEQGDSAMYLCASSRDKGVIGELFFGEGSRLTVL.

This chain uses TRBV19 with TRBJ2-7; 11 bases align to TRBD1. Germline values: CDR1 LNHDA, CDR2 SQIVND (reference sequence). Unmatched junction bases numbered 8, after V lost 10 bases and J lost 6 bases. This CDR3 has 13 residues. The CDR3 sequence is CATSPGQGGEQYF. CDR3 sequence (DNA): TGTGCCACAAGTCCGGGACAGGGGGGCGAGCAGTACTTC.